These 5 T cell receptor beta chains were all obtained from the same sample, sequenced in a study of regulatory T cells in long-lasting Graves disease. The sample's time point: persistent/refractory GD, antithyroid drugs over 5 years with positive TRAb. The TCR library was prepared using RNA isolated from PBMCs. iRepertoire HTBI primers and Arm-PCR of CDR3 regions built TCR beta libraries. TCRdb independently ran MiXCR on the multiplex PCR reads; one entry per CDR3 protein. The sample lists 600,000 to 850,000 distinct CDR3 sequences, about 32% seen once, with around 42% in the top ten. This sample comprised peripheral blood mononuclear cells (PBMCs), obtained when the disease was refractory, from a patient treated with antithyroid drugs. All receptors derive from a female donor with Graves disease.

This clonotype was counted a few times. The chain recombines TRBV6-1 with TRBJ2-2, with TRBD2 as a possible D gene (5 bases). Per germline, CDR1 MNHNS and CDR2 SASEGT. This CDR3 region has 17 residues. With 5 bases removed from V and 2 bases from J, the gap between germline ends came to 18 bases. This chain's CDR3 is CASSQPGGPTNTGELFF. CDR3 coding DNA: TGTGCCAGCAGTCAACCAGGAGGACCAACCAACACCGGGGAGCTGTTTTTT.

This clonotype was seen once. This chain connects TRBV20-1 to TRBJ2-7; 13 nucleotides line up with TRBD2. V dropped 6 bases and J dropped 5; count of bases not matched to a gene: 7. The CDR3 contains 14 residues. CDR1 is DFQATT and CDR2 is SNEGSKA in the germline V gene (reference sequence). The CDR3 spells CSALGLAGVHEQYF. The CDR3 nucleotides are TGCAGTGCGCTCGGACTAGCGGGAGTCCACGAGCAGTACTTC.

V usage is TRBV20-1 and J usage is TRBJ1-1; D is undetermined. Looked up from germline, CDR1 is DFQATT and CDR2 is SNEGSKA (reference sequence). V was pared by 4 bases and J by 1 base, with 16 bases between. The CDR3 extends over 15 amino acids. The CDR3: CSAKPGPLENTEAFF. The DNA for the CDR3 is TGCAGTGCTAAACCGGGCCCCCTCGAGAACACTGAAGCTTTCTTT.

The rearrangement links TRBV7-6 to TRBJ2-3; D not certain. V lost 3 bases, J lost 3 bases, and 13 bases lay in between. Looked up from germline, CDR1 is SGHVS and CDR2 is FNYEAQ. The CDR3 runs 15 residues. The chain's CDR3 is CASSFPGATTDTQYF. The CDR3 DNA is TGTGCCAGCAGCTTTCCTGGTGCTACTACAGATACGCAGTATTTT.

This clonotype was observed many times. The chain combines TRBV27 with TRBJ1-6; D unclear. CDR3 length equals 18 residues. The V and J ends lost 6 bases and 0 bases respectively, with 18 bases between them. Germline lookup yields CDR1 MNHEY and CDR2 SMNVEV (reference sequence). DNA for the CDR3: TGTGCCAGCAGCTTGGTAGCGGGAGGAAGCTCCTATAATTCACCCCTCCACTTT. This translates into CASSLVAGGSSYNSPLHF.